The sequence of this TCR beta chain was determined in a study of blood T cell repertoires in COVID-19. Across the whole study: The study drew acute and convalescent COVID-19 samples from the United States, Italy and Spain. PBMCs, B-cell-depleted T cells, or T cells provided the cDNA or gDNA that made up the material.

Sequencing was performed with immunoSEQ multiplex PCR; in TCRdb, only in-frame clones are kept and a portion is missing. The table has tens of thousands of clones, more than 70% seen once. The CDR3 is 14 amino acids. The germline CDR1 and CDR2 sequences are GTSNPN and SVGIG (reference sequence). The V gene lost 1 base and the J gene lost 3 bases, with 13 bases spanning the gap. The chain uses TRBV30 and TRBJ2-7; D is possibly TRBD1 (6 bases). The sample comprised peripheral blood. This sequence originates from a woman of 80 years or more with acute or convalescent COVID-19. The CDR3 nucleotides read TGTGCCTGGAGTGCTTACAGGGTTGGCTACGAGCAGTACTTC. Translated, it gives CAWSAYRVGYEQYF.